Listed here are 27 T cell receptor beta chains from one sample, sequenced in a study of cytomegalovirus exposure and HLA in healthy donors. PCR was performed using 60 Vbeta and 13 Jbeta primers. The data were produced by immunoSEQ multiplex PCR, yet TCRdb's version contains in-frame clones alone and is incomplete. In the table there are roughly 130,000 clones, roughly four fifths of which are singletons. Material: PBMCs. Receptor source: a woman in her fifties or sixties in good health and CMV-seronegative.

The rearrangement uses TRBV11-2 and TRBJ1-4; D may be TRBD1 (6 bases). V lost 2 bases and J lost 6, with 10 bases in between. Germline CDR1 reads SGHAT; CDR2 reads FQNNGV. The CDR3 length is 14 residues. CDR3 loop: CASSLRWTDEKLFF. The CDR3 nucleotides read TGTGCCAGCAGCTTAAGATGGACAGATGAAAAACTGTTTTTT.

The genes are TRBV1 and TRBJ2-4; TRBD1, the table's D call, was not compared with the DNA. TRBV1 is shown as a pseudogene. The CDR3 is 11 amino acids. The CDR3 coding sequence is TGCACCAGCAGCCACAGAAACATTCAGTACTTC. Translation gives CTSSHRNIQYF.

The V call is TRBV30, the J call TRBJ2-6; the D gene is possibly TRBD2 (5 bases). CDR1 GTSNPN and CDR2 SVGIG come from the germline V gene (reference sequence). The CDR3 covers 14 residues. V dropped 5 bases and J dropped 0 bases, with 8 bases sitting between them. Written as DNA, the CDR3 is TGTGCCTGGGAAGAGGGCTCTGGGGCCAACGTCCTGACTTTC. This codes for CAWEEGSGANVLTF.

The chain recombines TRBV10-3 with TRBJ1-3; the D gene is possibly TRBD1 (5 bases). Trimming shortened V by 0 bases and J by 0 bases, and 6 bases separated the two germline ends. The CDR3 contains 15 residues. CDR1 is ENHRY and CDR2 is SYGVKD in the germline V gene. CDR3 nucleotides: TGTGCCATCAGTGAGTCGGGGCTCTCTGGAAACACCATATATTTT. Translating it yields CAISESGLSGNTIYF.

CDR3 loop: CASSFRFGTSPGELFF. DNA for the CDR3: TGTGCCAGCAGCTTCAGATTCGGGACTAGCCCCGGGGAGCTGTTTTTT. The chain uses TRBV7-6 and TRBJ2-2, with TRBD2 identical over 9 bases. The germline gives CDR1 SGHVS, CDR2 FNYEAQ. V lost 3 bases to trimming and J lost 6 bases; unmatched junction nucleotides: 8. This CDR3 has 16 residues. The complete variable domain, with remaining parts taken from reference TRBV7-6 and TRBJ2-2, reads GAGVSQSPRYKVTKRGQDVALRCDPISGHVSLYWYRQALGQGPEFLTYFNYEAQQDKSGLPNDRFSAERPEGSISTLTIQRTEQRDSAMYRCASSFRFGTSPGELFFGEGSRLTVL.

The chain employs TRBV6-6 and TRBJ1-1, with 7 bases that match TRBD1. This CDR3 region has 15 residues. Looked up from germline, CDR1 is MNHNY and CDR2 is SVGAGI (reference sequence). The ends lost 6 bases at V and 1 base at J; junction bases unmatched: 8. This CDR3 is CASRTDRVANTEAFF. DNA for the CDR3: TGTGCCAGCAGGACAGACAGGGTAGCGAACACTGAAGCTTTCTTT.

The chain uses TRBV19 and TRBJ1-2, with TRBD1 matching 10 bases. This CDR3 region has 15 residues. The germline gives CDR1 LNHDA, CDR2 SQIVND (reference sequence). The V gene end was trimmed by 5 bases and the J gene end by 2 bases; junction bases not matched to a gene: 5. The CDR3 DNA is TGTGCCAGTAGTCCCGCGACAGGGGGCAACTATGGCTACACCTTC. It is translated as CASSPATGGNYGYTF.

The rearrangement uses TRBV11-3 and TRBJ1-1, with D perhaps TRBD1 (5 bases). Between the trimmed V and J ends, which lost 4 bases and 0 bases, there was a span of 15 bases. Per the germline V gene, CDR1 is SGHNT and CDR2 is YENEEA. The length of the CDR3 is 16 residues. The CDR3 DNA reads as TGTGCCAGCAGCTCCTCAACAGGACGAATGAACACTGAAGCTTTCTTT. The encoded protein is CASSSSTGRMNTEAFF.

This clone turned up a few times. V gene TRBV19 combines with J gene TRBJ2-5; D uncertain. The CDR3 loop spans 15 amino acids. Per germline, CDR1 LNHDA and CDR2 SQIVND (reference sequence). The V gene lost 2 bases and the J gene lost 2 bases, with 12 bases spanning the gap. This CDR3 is CASSIRPTAQETQYF. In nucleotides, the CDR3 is TGTGCCAGTAGTATACGTCCCACAGCTCAAGAGACCCAGTACTTC.

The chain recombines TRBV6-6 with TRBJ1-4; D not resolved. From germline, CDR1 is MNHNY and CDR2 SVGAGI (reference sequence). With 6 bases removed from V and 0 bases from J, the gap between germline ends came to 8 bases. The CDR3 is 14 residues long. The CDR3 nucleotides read TGTGCCAGCAGCCCAGGTTCAACTAATGAAAAACTGTTTTTT. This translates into CASSPGSTNEKLFF.

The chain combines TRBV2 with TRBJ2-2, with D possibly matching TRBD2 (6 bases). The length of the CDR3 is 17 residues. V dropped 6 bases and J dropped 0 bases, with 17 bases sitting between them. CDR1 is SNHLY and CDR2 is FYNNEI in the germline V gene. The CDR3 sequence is CASRPGGPVTNTGELFF. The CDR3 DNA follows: TGTGCCAGCAGACCTGGAGGGCCGGTAACGAACACCGGGGAGCTGTTTTTT. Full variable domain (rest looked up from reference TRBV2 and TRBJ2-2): EPEVTQTPSHQVTQMGQEVILRCVPISNHLYFYWYRQILGQKVEFLVSFYNNEISEKSEIFDDQFSVERPDGSNFTLKIRSTKLEDSAMYFCASRPGGPVTNTGELFFGEGSRLTVL.

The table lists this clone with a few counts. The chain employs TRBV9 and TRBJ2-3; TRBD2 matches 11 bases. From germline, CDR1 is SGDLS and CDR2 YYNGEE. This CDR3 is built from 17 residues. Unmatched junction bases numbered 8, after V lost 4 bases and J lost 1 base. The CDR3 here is CASSTPTSGVRTDTQYF. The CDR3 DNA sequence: TGTGCCAGCAGCACACCGACTAGCGGGGTACGCACAGATACGCAGTATTTT.

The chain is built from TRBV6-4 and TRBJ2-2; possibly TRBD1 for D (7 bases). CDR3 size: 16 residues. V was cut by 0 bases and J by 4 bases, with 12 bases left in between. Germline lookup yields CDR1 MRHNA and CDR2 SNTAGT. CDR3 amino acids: CASSDSEGAGTGELFF. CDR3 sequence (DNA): TGTGCCAGCAGTGACTCGGAGGGGGCGGGCACCGGGGAGCTGTTTTTT.

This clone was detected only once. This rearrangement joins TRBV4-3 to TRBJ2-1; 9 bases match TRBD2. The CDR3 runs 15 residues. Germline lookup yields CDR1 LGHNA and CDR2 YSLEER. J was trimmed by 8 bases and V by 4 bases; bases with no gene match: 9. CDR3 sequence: CASSLGTSTEHEQFF. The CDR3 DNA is TGCGCCAGCAGCCTCGGGACTAGCACCGAGCATGAGCAGTTCTTC.

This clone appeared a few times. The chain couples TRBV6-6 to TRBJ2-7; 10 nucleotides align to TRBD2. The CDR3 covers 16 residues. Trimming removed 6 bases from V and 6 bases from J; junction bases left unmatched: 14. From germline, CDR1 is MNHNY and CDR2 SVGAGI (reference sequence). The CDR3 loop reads CASRVPRGLASCEQYF. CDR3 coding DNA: TGTGCCAGCAGGGTCCCCCGGGGACTAGCGTCGTGCGAGCAGTACTTC.

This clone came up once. The CDR3 sequence: CASSSREGTIPQTQYF. The CDR3 DNA follows: TGTGCCAGCAGTTCAAGGGAGGGCACAATCCCCCAGACCCAGTACTTC. The chain employs TRBV6-6 and TRBJ2-5; 7 bases are a match to TRBD2. The CDR3 totals 16 residues. Germline CDR1 and CDR2: MNHNY and SVGAGI (reference sequence). Trimming at V came to 4 bases and at J to 6 bases, leaving 14 bases not matched to a gene.

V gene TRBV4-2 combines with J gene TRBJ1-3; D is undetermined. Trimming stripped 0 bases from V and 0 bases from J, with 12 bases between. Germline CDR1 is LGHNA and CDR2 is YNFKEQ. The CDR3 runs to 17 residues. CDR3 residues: CASSQDLAGSSGNTIYF. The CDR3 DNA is TGTGCCAGCAGCCAAGACCTAGCGGGAAGCTCTGGAAACACCATATATTTT.

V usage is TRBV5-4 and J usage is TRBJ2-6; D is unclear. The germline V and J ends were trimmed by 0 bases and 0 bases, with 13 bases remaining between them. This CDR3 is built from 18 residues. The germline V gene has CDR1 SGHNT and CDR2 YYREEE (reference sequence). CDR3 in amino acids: CASSLVGRMSSGANVLTF. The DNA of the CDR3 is TGTGCCAGCAGCTTGGTGGGCAGGATGAGCTCTGGGGCCAACGTCCTGACTTTC.

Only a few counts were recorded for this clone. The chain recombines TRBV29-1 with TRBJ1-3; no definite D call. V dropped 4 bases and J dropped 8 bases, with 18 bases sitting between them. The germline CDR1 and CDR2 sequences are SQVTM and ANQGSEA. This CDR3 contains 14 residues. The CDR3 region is CSVVRGDHRDTIYF. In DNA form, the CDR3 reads TGCAGCGTTGTACGGGGAGATCATCGGGACACCATATATTTT.

As DNA, the CDR3 is TGTGCCAGCTCACCGGGAGAGGAGTATGGCTACACCTTC. Translated, it gives CASSPGEEYGYTF. The V and J genes are TRBV18 and TRBJ1-2, with unresolved D. Trimming shortened V by 3 bases and J by 5 bases, and 10 bases separated the two germline ends. This CDR3 contains 13 residues. Germline CDR1 KGHSH, CDR2 LQKENI.

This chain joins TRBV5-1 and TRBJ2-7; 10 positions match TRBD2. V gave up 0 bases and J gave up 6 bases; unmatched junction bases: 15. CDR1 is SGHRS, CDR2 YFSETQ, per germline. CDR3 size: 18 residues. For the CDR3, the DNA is TGCGCCAGCAGCTTGGCGGGAGGCGCTAGCGGGAGTTTGGGCGAGCAGTACTTC. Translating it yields CASSLAGGASGSLGEQYF.

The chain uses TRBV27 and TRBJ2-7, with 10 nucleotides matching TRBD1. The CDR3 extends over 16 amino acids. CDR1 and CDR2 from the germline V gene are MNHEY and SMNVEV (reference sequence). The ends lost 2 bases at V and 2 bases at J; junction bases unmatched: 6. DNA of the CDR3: TGTGCCAGCAGTTTAAGGCCGGGACAGGGGACCTACGAGCAGTACGTC. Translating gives CASSLRPGQGTYEQYV.

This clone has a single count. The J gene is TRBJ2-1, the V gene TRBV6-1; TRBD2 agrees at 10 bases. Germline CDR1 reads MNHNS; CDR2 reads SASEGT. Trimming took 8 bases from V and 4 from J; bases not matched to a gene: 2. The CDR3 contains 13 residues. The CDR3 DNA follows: TGTGCCAGCGGACTAGCGGCTTACAATGAGCAGTTCTTC. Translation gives CASGLAAYNEQFF.

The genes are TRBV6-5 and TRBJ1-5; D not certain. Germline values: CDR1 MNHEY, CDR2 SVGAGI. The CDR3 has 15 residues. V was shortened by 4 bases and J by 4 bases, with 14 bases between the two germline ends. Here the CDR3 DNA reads TGTGCCAGCAGTTGGCGTAGTGCGGAGAATCAGCCCCAGCATTTT. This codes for CASSWRSAENQPQHF.

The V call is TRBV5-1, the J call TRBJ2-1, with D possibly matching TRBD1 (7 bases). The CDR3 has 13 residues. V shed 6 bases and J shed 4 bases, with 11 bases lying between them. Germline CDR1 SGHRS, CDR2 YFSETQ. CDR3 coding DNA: TGCGCCAGCACCAGGGGGGCATACAATGAGCAGTTCTTC. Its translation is CASTRGAYNEQFF. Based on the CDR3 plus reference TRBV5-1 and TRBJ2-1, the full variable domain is KAGVTQTPRYLIKTRGQQVTLSCSPISGHRSVSWYQQTPGQGLQFLFEYFSETQRNKGNFPGRFSGRQFSNSRSEMNVSTLELGDSALYLCASTRGAYNEQFFGPGTRLTVL.

CDR3 coding DNA: TGTGCCAGCACCGACGGGGAATTCGGTGATGGAACTGAAGCTTTCTTT. It codes for CASTDGEFGDGTEAFF. The V gene is TRBV7-9, the J gene TRBJ1-1; D not certain. This CDR3 region has 16 residues. Trimming shortened V by 7 bases and J by 5 bases, and 23 bases separated the two germline ends. Germline assignment: CDR1 SEHNR and CDR2 FQNEAQ (reference sequence).

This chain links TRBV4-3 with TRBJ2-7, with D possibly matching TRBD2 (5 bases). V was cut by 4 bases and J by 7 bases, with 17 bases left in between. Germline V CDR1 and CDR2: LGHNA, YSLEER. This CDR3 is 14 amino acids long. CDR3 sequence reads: CASSLGLREGEQYF. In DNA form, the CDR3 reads TGCGCCAGCAGCCTAGGGTTACGGGAAGGTGAGCAGTACTTC.